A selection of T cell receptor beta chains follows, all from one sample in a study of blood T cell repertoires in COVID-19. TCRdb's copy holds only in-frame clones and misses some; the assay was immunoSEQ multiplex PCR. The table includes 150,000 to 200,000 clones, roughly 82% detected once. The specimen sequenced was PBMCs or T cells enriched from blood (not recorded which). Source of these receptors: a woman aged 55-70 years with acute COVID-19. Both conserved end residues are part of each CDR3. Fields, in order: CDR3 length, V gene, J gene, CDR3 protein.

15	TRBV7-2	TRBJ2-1	CASSLLAWYLNEQFF
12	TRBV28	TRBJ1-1	CASSFLGGLAFF
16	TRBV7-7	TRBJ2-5	CASSRSGRGEQETQYF
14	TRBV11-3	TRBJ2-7	CASSQTGNSYEQYF
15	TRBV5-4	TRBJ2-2	CASRLAGPNTGELFF
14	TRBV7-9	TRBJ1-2	CASSSGQGNYGYTF
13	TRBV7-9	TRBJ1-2	CASSRDSFYGYTF
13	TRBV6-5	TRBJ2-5	CASTLDRQETQYF
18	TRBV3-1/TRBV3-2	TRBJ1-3	CASSLWVDTAAVRDTIYF
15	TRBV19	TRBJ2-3	CASSISVSSTDTQYF
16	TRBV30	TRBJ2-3	CAWSVGAGPGTDTQYF
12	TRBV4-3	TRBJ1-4	CASSQDQEKLFF
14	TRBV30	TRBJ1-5	CAWRGQVPNQPQHF
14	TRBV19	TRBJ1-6	CASRAPEPYSPLHF
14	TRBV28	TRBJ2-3	CASSLVRGGGAQYF
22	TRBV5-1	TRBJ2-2	CASSLGMNWGEFPTLNTGELFF
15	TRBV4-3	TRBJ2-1	CASSQDREGYNEQFF
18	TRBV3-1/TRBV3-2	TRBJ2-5	CASSQVASGGSAQETQYF
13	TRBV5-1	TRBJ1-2	CASSLDPQYGYTF
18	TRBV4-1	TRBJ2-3	CASSQENPFREETDTQYF
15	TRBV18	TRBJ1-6	CASSLADGLGSPLHF
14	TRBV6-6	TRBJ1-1	CASSPGQGYSGAFF
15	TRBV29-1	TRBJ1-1	CSAENLGGGHTPAFF
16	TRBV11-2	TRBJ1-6	CASSRPREGNNSPLHF
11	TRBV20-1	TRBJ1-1	CSARKQPAAFF
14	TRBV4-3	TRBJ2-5	CASSQRGLGETQYF
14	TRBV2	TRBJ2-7	CASSDQGSSYEQYF
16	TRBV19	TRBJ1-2	CASSNRDRGISKGYTF
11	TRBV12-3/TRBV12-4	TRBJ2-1	CASSPRDEQFF
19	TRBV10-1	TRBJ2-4	CASSERTSGLHGVKNIQYF
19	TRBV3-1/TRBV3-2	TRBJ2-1	CASSPRLAGASRSYNEQFF
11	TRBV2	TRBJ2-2	CASSESRKLFF
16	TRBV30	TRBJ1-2	CAREGTTGLSNYGYTF
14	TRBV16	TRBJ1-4	CASSKGSTNEKLFF
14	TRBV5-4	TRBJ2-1	CASSTLGSHNEQFF
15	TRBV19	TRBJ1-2	CASSIGTGGAWGYTF
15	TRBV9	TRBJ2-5	CASSVEMSGGAPQYF
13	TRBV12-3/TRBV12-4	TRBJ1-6	CAIRTGNNSPLHF
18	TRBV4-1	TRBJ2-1	CASRPTSGGARNHNEQFF
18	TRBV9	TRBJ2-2	CASSVVSRGIGDTGELFF
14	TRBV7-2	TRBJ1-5	CASSLGGRVQPQHF
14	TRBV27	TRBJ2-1	CASSLSGVYNEQFF
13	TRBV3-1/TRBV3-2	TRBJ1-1	CASSHQDNTEAFF
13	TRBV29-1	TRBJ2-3	CSVRRLLTDTQYF
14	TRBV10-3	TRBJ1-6	CAISEGTGGSPLHF
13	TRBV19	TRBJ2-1	CASSTSRAGEQFF
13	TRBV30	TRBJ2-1	CAWTSGSYNEQFF
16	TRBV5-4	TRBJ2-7	CASSQGLAGGIREQYF
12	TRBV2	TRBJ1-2	CASSDISYGYTF
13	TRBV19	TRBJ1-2	CASLGRFNYGYTF
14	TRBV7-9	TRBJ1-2	CASSLKDRGASYTF
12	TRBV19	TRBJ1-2	CASPDRDYGYTF
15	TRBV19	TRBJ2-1	CASRTSGISDNEQFF
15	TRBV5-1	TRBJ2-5	CASSLAAAEQETQYF
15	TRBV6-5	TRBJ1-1	CASRPTWTPNTEAFF
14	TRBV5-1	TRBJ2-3	CASSLWGGTDTQYF
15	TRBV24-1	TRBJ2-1	CATSNLAGAYNEQFF
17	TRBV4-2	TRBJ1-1	CASSQDRRNRGPAEAFF